Listed below are T cell receptor beta chains from one sample, sequenced in a study of blood T cell repertoires in COVID-19. Clones were read by immunoSEQ multiplex PCR, and TCRdb kept only the in-frame ones, dropping some. The sample records approximately 100,000 clones, approximately 86% being singletons. Sequencing was done on a sample of peripheral blood. Source of these receptors: an older woman with acute or convalescent COVID-19. Both conserved end residues are part of each CDR3. The D gene is left open where the match is weak. A clone size is listed for some rows: how often the clone was seen (once, few, many), or a class if it is expanded.

-	TRBV20-1	11	-	TRBJ1-4	CSAPRAEKLFF	TGCAGTGCCCCCAGGGCGGAAAAACTGTTTTTT
-	TRBV5-1	16	-	TRBJ2-7	CASSHGYGLSQYEQYF	TGCGCCAGCAGCCACGGGTACGGCCTATCCCAGTACGAGCAGTACTTC
-	TRBV18	17	TRBD1	TRBJ2-2	CASSPVYRGPNTGELFF	TGTGCCAGCTCACCAGTCTACAGGGGGCCGAACACCGGGGAGCTGTTTTTT
-	TRBV5-6	14	TRBD1	TRBJ2-2	CASSLAGGTGELFF	TGTGCCAGCAGCTTGGCAGGGGGCACCGGGGAGCTGTTTTTT
few	TRBV7-6	16	TRBD2	TRBJ2-1	CASSPIWGRVRNEQFF	TGTGCCAGCAGCCCAATCTGGGGGAGGGTGCGCAATGAGCAGTTCTTC
-	TRBV3-1/TRBV3-2	15	-	TRBJ1-1	CASSQPRTGNTEAFF	TGTGCCAGCAGCCAACCCCGTACCGGGAACACTGAAGCTTTCTTT
-	TRBV5-1	11	-	TRBJ2-1	CASRVGSEQFF	TGCGCCAGCAGAGTCGGGAGTGAGCAGTTCTTC
few	TRBV10-2	16	TRBD1	TRBJ1-1	CASREQGLKGNTEAFF	TGCGCCAGCAGGGAACAGGGGCTAAAGGGGAACACTGAAGCTTTCTTT
-	TRBV5-5	13	-	TRBJ2-2	CASSRGNTGELFF	TGTGCCAGCAGCCGGGGGAACACCGGGGAGCTGTTTTTT
-	TRBV9	14	-	TRBJ2-3	CASSSGPAGDTQYF	TGTGCCAGCAGCTCTGGACCAGCGGGCGATACGCAGTATTTT
-	TRBV7-3	13	-	TRBJ2-5	CASSQASAGAQYF	TGTGCCAGCAGCCAAGCCAGCGCCGGGGCCCAGTACTTC
-	TRBV6-5	11	-	TRBJ1-2	CASSAIYGYTF	TGTGCCAGCAGCGCTATATATGGCTACACCTTC
-	TRBV7-8	13	-	TRBJ1-5	CASSQDSNQPQHF	TGTGCCAGCAGCCAGGACAGTAATCAGCCCCAGCATTTT
-	TRBV5-1	16	-	TRBJ2-6	CASSLSPLSGANVLTF	TGCGCCAGCAGCTTGTCGCCACTCTCTGGGGCCAACGTCCTGACTTTC
-	TRBV27	15	TRBD2	TRBJ2-7	CASSPGTSGSGEQYF	TGTGCCAGCAGCCCTGGGACTAGCGGGAGTGGCGAGCAGTACTTC
-	TRBV7-9	12	-	TRBJ1-2	CASSAQGGGYTF	TGTGCCAGCAGCGCTCAGGGAGGTGGCTACACCTTC
-	TRBV7-9	12	-	TRBJ2-1	CASSLIESEQFF	TGTGCCAGCAGCTTAATAGAATCTGAGCAGTTCTTC
-	TRBV2	15	-	TRBJ1-4	CASSEQTGLNEKLFF	TGTGCCAGCAGTGAACAGACAGGACTTAATGAAAAACTGTTTTTT
-	TRBV5-1	17	TRBD1	TRBJ1-1	CASIDGTGATANTEAFF	TGCGCCAGCATTGATGGGACAGGGGCCACTGCGAACACTGAAGCTTTCTTT
-	TRBV27	17	-	TRBJ1-3	CASRPPAVQGGGNTIYF	TGTGCCAGCAGACCCCCCGCAGTACAGGGTGGCGGAAACACCATATATTTT
-	TRBV19	17	TRBD2	TRBJ2-2	CASSTGTSGSTRGELFF	TGTGCCAGTAGTACCGGGACTAGCGGGAGTACGAGGGGGGAGCTGTTTTTT
-	TRBV2	15	TRBD2	TRBJ2-1	CASIYGLAAYNEQFF	TGTGCCAGCATATATGGACTAGCGGCCTACAATGAGCAGTTCTTC